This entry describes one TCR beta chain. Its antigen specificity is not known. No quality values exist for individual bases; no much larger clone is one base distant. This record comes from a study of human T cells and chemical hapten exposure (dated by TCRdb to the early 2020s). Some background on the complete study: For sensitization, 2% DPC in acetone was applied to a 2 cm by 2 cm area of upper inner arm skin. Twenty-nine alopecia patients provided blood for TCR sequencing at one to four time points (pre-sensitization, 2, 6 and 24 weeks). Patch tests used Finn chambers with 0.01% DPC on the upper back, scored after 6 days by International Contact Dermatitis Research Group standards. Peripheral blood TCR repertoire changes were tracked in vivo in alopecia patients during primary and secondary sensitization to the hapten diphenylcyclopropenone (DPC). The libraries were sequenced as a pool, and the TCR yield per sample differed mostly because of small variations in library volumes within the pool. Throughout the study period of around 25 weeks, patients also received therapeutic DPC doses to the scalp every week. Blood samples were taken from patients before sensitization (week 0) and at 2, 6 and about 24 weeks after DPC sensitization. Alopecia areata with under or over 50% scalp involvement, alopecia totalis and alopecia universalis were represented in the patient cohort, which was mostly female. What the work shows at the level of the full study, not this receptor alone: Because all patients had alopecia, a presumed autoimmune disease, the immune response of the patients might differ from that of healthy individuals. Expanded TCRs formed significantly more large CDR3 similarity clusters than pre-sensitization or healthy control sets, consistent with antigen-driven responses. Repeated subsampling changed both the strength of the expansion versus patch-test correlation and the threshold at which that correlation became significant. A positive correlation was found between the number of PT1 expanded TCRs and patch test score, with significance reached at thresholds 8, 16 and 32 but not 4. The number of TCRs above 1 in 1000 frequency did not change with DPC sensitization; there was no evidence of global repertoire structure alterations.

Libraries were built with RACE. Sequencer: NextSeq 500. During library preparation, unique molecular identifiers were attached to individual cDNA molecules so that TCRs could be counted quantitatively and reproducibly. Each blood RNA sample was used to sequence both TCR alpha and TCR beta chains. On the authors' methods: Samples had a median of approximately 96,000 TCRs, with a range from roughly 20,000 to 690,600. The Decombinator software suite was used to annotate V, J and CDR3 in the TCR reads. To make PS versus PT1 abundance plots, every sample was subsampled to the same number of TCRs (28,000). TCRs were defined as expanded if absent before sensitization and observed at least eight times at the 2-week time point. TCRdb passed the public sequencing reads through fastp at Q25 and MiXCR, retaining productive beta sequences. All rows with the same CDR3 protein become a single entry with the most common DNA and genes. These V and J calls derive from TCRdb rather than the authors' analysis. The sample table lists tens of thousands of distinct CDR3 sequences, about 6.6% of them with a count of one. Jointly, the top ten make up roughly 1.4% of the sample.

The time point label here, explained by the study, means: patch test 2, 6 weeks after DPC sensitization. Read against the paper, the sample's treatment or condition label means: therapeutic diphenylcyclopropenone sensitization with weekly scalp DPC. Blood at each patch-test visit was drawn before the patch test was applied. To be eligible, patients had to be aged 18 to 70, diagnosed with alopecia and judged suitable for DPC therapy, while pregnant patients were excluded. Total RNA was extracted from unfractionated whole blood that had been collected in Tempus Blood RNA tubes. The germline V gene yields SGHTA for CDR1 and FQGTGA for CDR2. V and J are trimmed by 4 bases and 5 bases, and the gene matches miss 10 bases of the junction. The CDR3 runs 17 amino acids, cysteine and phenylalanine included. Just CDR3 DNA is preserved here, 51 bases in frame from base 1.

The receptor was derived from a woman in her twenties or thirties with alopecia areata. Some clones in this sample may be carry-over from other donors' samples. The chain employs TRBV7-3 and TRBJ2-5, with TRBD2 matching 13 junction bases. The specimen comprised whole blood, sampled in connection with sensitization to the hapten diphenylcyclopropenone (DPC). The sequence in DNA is TGTGCCAGCAGCTCGGGACTAGCGGGGCTTCGGGGTGAGACCCAGTACTTC. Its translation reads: CASSSGLAGLRGETQYF.